This TCR beta chain was captured by sequencing in a study of shared clonotypes between healthy human individuals. TCRdb's table, derived via immunoSEQ multiplex PCR, lists solely in-frame clones and lacks some. The sample shows nearly 2 million clones, approximately 95% of them seen only once. The naive CD8 fraction comprised CD45RO-negative cells positively selected for CCR7 and excluded terminally differentiated effector memory CD45RA+ cells. The sequence came from a man between 18 and 35 years old in good health. Material for sequencing was naive CD8+ T cells sorted from blood.

CDR3 in amino acids: CASSLIGVPTEAFF. The CDR3 coding sequence is TGTGCCAGCAGTTTAATCGGAGTCCCGACTGAAGCTTTCTTT. The chain couples TRBV27 to TRBJ1-1; no definite D call. The CDR3 is 14 residues long. Deletions cut 2 bases from V and 5 bases from J, with 12 bases between. Germline lookup yields CDR1 MNHEY and CDR2 SMNVEV (reference sequence).